One and the same sample provided the 11 T cell receptor beta chains below, sequenced in a study. TCRdb itself ran the RT-PCR reads through MiXCR, one entry per CDR3 protein. The sample holds about 700,000 distinct CDR3 sequences, 14% seen once. The specimen was memory CD4+ T cells from blood. The receptors originated from a female donor in good health, serving as a healthy control.

The chain combines TRBV11-1 with TRBJ2-7; 7 bases fit TRBD2. Per germline, CDR1 SGHAT and CDR2 FQDESV (reference sequence). CDR3 length: 18 residues. The trim removed 5 bases at V and 1 base at J, leaving 17 bases unmatched. CDR3 sequence (DNA): TGTGCCAGCAGCAAGCGAGCCCCGGGGGGACCCGGATCCTACGAGCAGTACTTC. Protein sequence: CASSKRAPGGPGSYEQYF.

This clonotype has just a few counts. The chain has TRBV10-3 and TRBJ2-2, with TRBD1 identical over 8 bases. There are 15 residues in the CDR3. Trimming at V came to 4 bases and at J to 5 bases, leaving 6 bases not matched to a gene. The germline CDR1 and CDR2 sequences are ENHRY and SYGVKD. The chain's CDR3 is CAISGDRGVTGELFF. The DNA of the CDR3 is TGTGCCATCAGTGGTGACAGGGGAGTGACCGGGGAGCTGTTTTTT.

This clonotype was counted at least ten times. The rearrangement joins TRBV27 to TRBJ2-3, with D hard to call. V was cut by 7 bases and J by 1 base, with 12 bases left in between. The germline CDR1 and CDR2 sequences are MNHEY and SMNVEV (reference sequence). The CDR3 extends over 14 amino acids. The CDR3 nucleotides are TGTGCCAGCAATTACGGAGACCGCACAGATACGCAGTATTTT. Residues: CASNYGDRTDTQYF.

The table lists this clonotype with a few counts. V gene TRBV19 combines with J gene TRBJ1-5; 7 nucleotides line up with TRBD1. V was pared by 4 bases and J by 6 bases, with 9 bases of the junction left unmatched. CDR3 size: 15 residues. Germline V gives CDR1 LNHDA, CDR2 SQIVND (reference sequence). CDR3 protein: CASSTTRTGGQPQHF. CDR3 coding DNA: TGTGCCAGTAGTACGACCCGGACAGGCGGTCAGCCCCAGCATTTT. Together with reference TRBV19 and TRBJ1-5, the CDR3 gives the full variable domain: DGGITQSPKYLFRKEGQNVTLSCEQNLNHDAMYWYRQDPGQGLRLIYYSQIVNDFQKGDIAEGYSVSREKKESFPLTVTSAQKNPTAFYLCASSTTRTGGQPQHFGDGTRLSIL.

The chain carries TRBV7-2 and TRBJ2-1, with D maybe TRBD1 (6 bases). The CDR3 contains 14 residues. Germline V gene lookup returns CDR1 SGHTA and CDR2 FQGNSA. Trimming removed 4 bases at V and 6 bases at J, with 13 bases between. The CDR3 DNA reads TGTGCCAGCAGCTACAGGGCCGCGAGCAATGAGCAGTTCTTC. It encodes CASSYRAASNEQFF.

This clonotype was detected a few times. This chain joins TRBV6-5 and TRBJ2-2; D uncertain. Germline V gene data show CDR1 as MNHEY and CDR2 as SVGAGI. Trimming took 8 bases from V and 5 from J, leaving 6 bases between them. There are 11 residues in the CDR3. DNA for the CDR3: TGTGCCAGCTCGGATACCGGGGAGCTGTTTTTT. As protein: CASSDTGELFF.

This clonotype came up many times. The chain has TRBV29-1 and TRBJ2-5; the match to TRBD2 covers 7 bases. Germline V gene lookup returns CDR1 SQVTM and CDR2 ANQGSEA. V was pared by 3 bases and J by 5 bases, with 3 bases of the junction left unmatched. The CDR3 extends over 12 amino acids. The chain's CDR3 is CSVDGGRETQYF. The CDR3 DNA reads as TGCAGCGTTGACGGGGGGAGGGAGACCCAGTACTTC.

The genes are TRBV21-1 and TRBJ1-6; whether TRBD1, the table's D call, matches the DNA was not checked. TRBV21-1 is assigned pseudogene status. The CDR3 sequence is 14 residues long. The CDR3 coding sequence is TGTGCCAGCAGCAATCGGGACAGAAATTCACCCCTCCACTTT. Protein sequence: CASSNRDRNSPLHF.

The rearrangement uses TRBV2 and TRBJ2-7; 7 bases fit TRBD2. The V segment lost 7 bases and the J segment 7 bases; nucleotides outside the gene matches: 7. Germline V gene sequence: CDR1 SNHLY, CDR2 FYNNEI. The CDR3 spans 12 residues. In DNA form, the CDR3 reads TGTGCCAGCAAGCGGGACGCGTGGGAGCAGTACTTC. It is translated as CASKRDAWEQYF.

This clonotype was seen many times. The V and J genes are TRBV10-3 and TRBJ1-3; the match to TRBD1 covers 7 bases. With V trimmed by 9 bases and J by 0 bases, 5 bases remained unmatched. The germline V gene has CDR1 ENHRY and CDR2 SYGVKD. The CDR3 is 14 residues long. The CDR3 sequence is CAIGQANSGNTIYF. Written as DNA, the CDR3 is TGTGCCATAGGACAGGCGAACTCTGGAAACACCATATATTTT.

The chain carries TRBV7-2 and TRBJ2-3; 7 nucleotides agree with TRBD1. V shed 3 bases and J 1 base; nucleotides not matched to a gene: 4. CDR1 SGHTA and CDR2 FQGNSA come from the germline V gene. CDR3 length: 15 residues. The CDR3 protein is CASSFPTGRTDTQYF. In DNA form, the CDR3 reads TGTGCCAGCAGCTTTCCGACAGGGCGCACAGATACGCAGTATTTT.